The T cell receptor beta chain described here comes from a study of blood T cell repertoires in COVID-19. Study information: The United States, Italy and Spain provided the acute and convalescent COVID-19 samples. Sources were T cells, B-cell-depleted T cells, or PBMCs; the material itself was cDNA or gDNA.

Original handling: Amplification from reference gene primers served as the basis for estimated nucleated cell counts. TCRdb keeps only in-frame clones here, not all; method: immunoSEQ multiplex PCR. V, J and clone size were drawn from that table, and D and trimming were deduced from the DNA. The table records approximately 200,000 clones, about 88% of them present only once. Germline loops: CDR1 SGHDT, CDR2 YYEEEE. The CDR3 has 16 amino acids. With 4 bases removed from V and 1 base from J, the gap between germline ends came to 14 bases. The receptor comes from a man between 65 and 85 years old with active or convalescent COVID-19. Sequenced: peripheral blood. The chain recombines TRBV5-6 with TRBJ1-4; D possibly corresponds to TRBD1 (5 bases). The CDR3 nucleotides are TGTGCCAGCAGCCGCGACCGGGGGGTAACTAATGAAAAACTGTTTTTT. This codes for CASSRDRGVTNEKLFF.